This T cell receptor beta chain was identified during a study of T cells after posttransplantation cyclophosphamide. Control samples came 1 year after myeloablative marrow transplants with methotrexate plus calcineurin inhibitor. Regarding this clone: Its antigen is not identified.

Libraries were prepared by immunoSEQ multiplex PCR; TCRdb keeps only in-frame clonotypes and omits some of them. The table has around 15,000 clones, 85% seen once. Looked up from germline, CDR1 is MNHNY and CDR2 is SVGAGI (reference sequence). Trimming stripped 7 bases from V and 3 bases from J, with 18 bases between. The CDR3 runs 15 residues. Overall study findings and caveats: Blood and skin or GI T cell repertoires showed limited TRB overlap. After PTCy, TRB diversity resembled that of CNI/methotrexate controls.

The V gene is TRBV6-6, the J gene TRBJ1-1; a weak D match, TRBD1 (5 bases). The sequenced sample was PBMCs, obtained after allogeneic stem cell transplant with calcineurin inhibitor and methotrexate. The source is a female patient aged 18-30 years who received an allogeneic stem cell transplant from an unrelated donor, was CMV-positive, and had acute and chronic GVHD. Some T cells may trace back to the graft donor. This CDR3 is CASNWVGVEHTEAFF. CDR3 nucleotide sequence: TGTGCCAGCAATTGGGTAGGGGTCGAACACACTGAAGCTTTCTTT.